The 31 T cell receptor beta chains below all came from one sample that was sequenced in a study of radiotherapy plus CTLA-4 blockade in lung cancer. Here immunoSEQ multiplex PCR was the method, and the copy in TCRdb shows in-frame clones only, minus some. The table lists some 110,000 clones, 85% to 90% of them singletons. The specimen comprised peripheral blood, sampled from a patient treated with radiotherapy plus ipilimumab. These receptors were collected from a human donor with non-small cell lung cancer that progressed on radiotherapy plus ipilimumab. Some clones in this sample may be carry-over from other donors' samples.

The genes are TRBV2 and TRBJ1-5; D is ambiguous. The CDR3 extends over 14 amino acids. Trimming removed 7 bases from V and 5 bases from J, with 15 bases in between. Looked up from germline, CDR1 is SNHLY and CDR2 is FYNNEI. CDR3 in DNA: TGTGCCAGCACCCTGACATATACGGATCAGCCCCAGCATTTT. Translated: CASTLTYTDQPQHF.

V usage is TRBV28 and J usage is TRBJ1-5; D is unclear. The germline V and J ends were trimmed by 8 bases and 4 bases, with 21 bases remaining between them. Germline CDR1 reads MDHEN; CDR2 reads SYDVKM. CDR3 length: 16 residues. Here the CDR3 reads CASGLHMARGNQPQHF. DNA for the CDR3: TGTGCCAGCGGCTTACACATGGCCCGGGGAAATCAGCCCCAGCATTTT.

This clone has a handful of counts. V is TRBV6-6 and J is TRBJ2-1; D ambiguous. From germline, CDR1 is MNHNY and CDR2 SVGAGI (reference sequence). Trimming stripped 0 bases from V and 0 bases from J, with 3 bases between. CDR3 length: 14 amino acids. The CDR3 here is CASSYSSSYNEQFF. CDR3 DNA: TGTGCCAGCAGTTACTCGAGCTCCTACAATGAGCAGTTCTTC.

The chain employs TRBV27 and TRBJ1-2; D is ambiguous. The CDR3 totals 15 residues. The V end was cut by 0 bases, the J end by 4 bases, with 12 bases between. Germline assignment: CDR1 MNHEY and CDR2 SMNVEV (reference sequence). This CDR3 reads CASSLSSVGLYGYTF. Here the CDR3 DNA reads TGTGCCAGCAGTTTATCGTCCGTGGGTCTCTATGGCTACACCTTC.

The V gene is TRBV7-2, the J gene TRBJ2-5; D assignment may be TRBD1 or TRBD2 (6 bases each). This CDR3 has 15 residues. Deletions cut 0 bases from V and 5 bases from J, with 13 bases between. The germline CDR1 and CDR2 sequences are SGHTA and FQGNSA. The CDR3 bases are TGTGCCAGCAGCTTAGCGGTGGGGGGCTTTGAGACCCAGTACTTC. Protein product: CASSLAVGGFETQYF.

This sequence joins TRBV6-5 and TRBJ1-6, with TRBD1 matching 7 bases. The V segment lost 6 bases and the J segment 8 bases; nucleotides outside the gene matches: 4. In germline, CDR1 is MNHEY, CDR2 SVGAGI. The CDR3 covers 13 residues. CDR3 loop: CASSGTADSPLHF. The CDR3 DNA reads as TGTGCCAGCAGCGGGACAGCTGATTCACCCCTCCACTTT.

This chain connects TRBV11-2 to TRBJ2-7; possibly TRBD1 for D (5 bases). Trimming stripped 1 base from V and 6 bases from J, with 16 bases between. This CDR3 comprises 15 residues. Germline CDR1 is SGHAT and CDR2 is FQNNGV. The CDR3 reads CASSLVWTPQAEQYF. CDR3 nucleotide sequence: TGTGCCAGCAGCTTAGTTTGGACACCCCAGGCCGAGCAGTACTTC.

This clone was observed a single time. This chain uses TRBV5-1 with TRBJ2-2; D gene ambiguous. Trimming stripped 5 bases from V and 1 base from J, with 12 bases between. There are 15 residues in the CDR3. Germline assignment: CDR1 SGHRS and CDR2 YFSETQ. The CDR3 reads CASSRATLNTGELFF. Here the CDR3 DNA reads TGCGCCAGCAGTCGGGCGACCTTGAACACCGGGGAGCTGTTTTTT.

The CDR3: CSVEGRGERGAFF. In DNA, the CDR3 is TGCAGCGTTGAAGGGAGGGGGGAACGAGGAGCTTTCTTT. The genes are TRBV29-1 and TRBJ1-1, with D perhaps TRBD1 (6 bases). With 1 base removed from V and 10 bases from J, the gap between germline ends came to 16 bases. The germline gives CDR1 SQVTM, CDR2 ANQGSEA. The CDR3 is made up of 13 amino acids.

CDR3 region: CASSPRQPGSYNEQFF. The CDR3 nucleotides are TGTGCCAGCAGCCCCCGACAGCCTGGCTCCTACAATGAGCAGTTCTTC. The J gene is TRBJ2-1, the V gene TRBV13, with a possible D match to TRBD1 (5 bases). The CDR3 totals 16 residues. Germline V gene lookup returns CDR1 PRHDT and CDR2 FYEKMQ (reference sequence). V shed 5 bases and J shed 0 bases, with 14 bases lying between them.

This chain connects TRBV6-5 to TRBJ1-1, with D perhaps TRBD1 (5 bases). Germline CDR1 reads MNHEY; CDR2 reads SVGAGI. V lost 6 bases, J lost 8 bases, and 13 bases lay in between. The CDR3 contains 12 residues. CDR3 residues: CASRGLGTEAFF. The CDR3 nucleotides are TGTGCCAGCAGGGGACTCGGGACCGAAGCTTTCTTT.

The chain employs TRBV27 and TRBJ1-2; D remains ambiguous. This CDR3 is 14 amino acids long. V gave up 0 bases and J gave up 7 bases, with 12 bases separating them. Germline V gene data show CDR1 as MNHEY and CDR2 as SMNVEV (reference sequence). CDR3 protein: CASSLSVPAGGYTF. The CDR3 DNA reads TGTGCCAGCAGTTTATCGGTCCCGGCTGGTGGCTACACCTTC.

The chain combines TRBV7-2 with TRBJ2-7; the D is unclear. Trimming took 3 bases from V and 0 from J, leaving 6 bases between them. The length of the CDR3 is 13 residues. Germline assignment: CDR1 SGHTA and CDR2 FQGNSA. The CDR3 nucleotides are TGTGCCAGCAGCTTCCAGAGCTCCTACGAGCAGTACTTC. It encodes CASSFQSSYEQYF.

The rearrangement links TRBV14 to TRBJ2-3, with D uncertain. V was cut by 6 bases and J by 5 bases, with 12 bases left in between. Germline lookup yields CDR1 SGHDN and CDR2 FVKESK. This CDR3 is built from 13 residues. CDR3 amino acids: CASSYGLLDTQYF. CDR3 DNA sequence: TGTGCCAGCAGTTATGGGTTGCTAGATACGCAGTATTTT.

This chain connects TRBV9 to TRBJ1-6; 8 bases agree with TRBD1. The CDR3 totals 15 residues. Trimming at V came to 4 bases and at J to 7 bases, leaving 7 bases not matched to a gene. From germline, CDR1 is SGDLS and CDR2 YYNGEE. This CDR3 reads CASSPTTGGNSPLHF. The CDR3 DNA reads TGTGCCAGCAGCCCCACTACAGGGGGGAATTCACCCCTCCACTTT.

This clone was seen only a few times. The CDR3 reads CASRGRDYEQYF. The CDR3 nucleotides are TGTGCCAGCAGGGGCAGAGACTACGAGCAGTACTTC. This chain joins TRBV2 and TRBJ2-7; D is ambiguous. Germline V gives CDR1 SNHLY, CDR2 FYNNEI. CDR3 length: 12 residues. V was trimmed by 6 bases and J by 3 bases, leaving 9 bases between them.

The J gene is TRBJ1-5, the V gene TRBV2; 8 bases are a match to TRBD1. The CDR3 length is 17 residues. Germline lookup yields CDR1 SNHLY and CDR2 FYNNEI. Trimming cost V 3 bases and J 0 bases; bases outside gene matches: 7. The DNA for the CDR3 is TGTGCCAGCAGTGACGGTGGGACAGGTAATAGCAATCAGCCCCAGCATTTT. Translated: CASSDGGTGNSNQPQHF.

The chain has TRBV4-2 and TRBJ1-2; no reliable D call. Trimming removed 0 bases from V and 3 bases from J, with 14 bases in between. The V gene's germline CDR1 is LGHNA and CDR2 YNFKEQ. The CDR3 is 16 residues long. The CDR3 DNA sequence: TGTGCCAGCAGCCAAGATAGCGGCGATATTTACTATGGCTACACCTTC. Protein: CASSQDSGDIYYGYTF.

This sequence joins TRBV9 and TRBJ2-2; TRBD1 matches at 10 bases. Germline CDR1 SGDLS, CDR2 YYNGEE. The length of the CDR3 is 15 residues. With V trimmed by 6 bases and J by 4 bases, 6 bases remained unmatched. The CDR3 DNA reads as TGTGCCAGCACCCGACAGGGGGCAGCCACCGGGGAGCTGTTTTTT. This encodes CASTRQGAATGELFF.

This clone was counted only a few times. This chain uses TRBV14 with TRBJ2-2, with D uncertain. The germline V and J ends were trimmed by 0 bases and 2 bases, with 10 bases remaining between them. Germline V CDR1 and CDR2: SGHDN, FVKESK. The CDR3 has 16 amino acids. For the CDR3, the DNA is TGTGCCAGCAGCCAAGAGCTCAGAGTAAACACCGGGGAGCTGTTTTTT. Translating gives CASSQELRVNTGELFF.

The chain joins TRBV15 to TRBJ2-7; no reliable D call. This CDR3 comprises 14 residues. The V end was cut by 0 bases, the J end by 6 bases, with 12 bases between. Germline V gene lookup returns CDR1 LNHNV and CDR2 YYDKDF (reference sequence). As DNA, the CDR3 is TGTGCCACCAGCAGAGATCCGGGTGCCGTCGAGCAGTACTTC. Translation: CATSRDPGAVEQYF.

This chain links TRBV11-2 with TRBJ2-1; 7 bases map to TRBD1. The CDR3 has 14 residues. Germline CDR1 is SGHAT and CDR2 is FQNNGV. Trimming removed 5 bases from V and 1 base from J; junction bases left unmatched: 2. CDR3 loop: CASSETGSYNEQFF. The CDR3 DNA reads as TGTGCCAGCAGCGAGACAGGGTCCTACAATGAGCAGTTCTTC.

As for this clone: Since no conserved phenylalanine or tryptophan closes the CDR3, a read error is the likely cause. The DNA is left out, because the CDR3 cannot be placed on it with certainty; the CDR3 is given as TCRdb lists it. The genes are TRBV4-2 and TRBJ2-7; the D call in the table, TRBD2, was not verified against the DNA. Germline CDR1 reads LGHNA; CDR2 reads YNFKEQ. The CDR3 has 12 residues if both end residues are counted. The chain's CDR3 is CASSQDLRSPFS.

The chain joins TRBV7-2 to TRBJ1-6; weak D call: TRBD1 (6 bases). Germline loops: CDR1 SGHTA, CDR2 FQGNSA. V lost 2 bases, J lost 7 bases, and 12 bases lay in between. The CDR3 runs 15 residues. The CDR3 spells CASSLQGGRNSPLHF. In DNA form, the CDR3 reads TGTGCCAGCAGCTTACAAGGGGGAAGGAATTCACCCCTCCACTTT.

The chain joins TRBV29-1 to TRBJ1-4; D call uncertain. V shed 5 bases and J shed 8 bases, with 9 bases lying between them. Germline CDR1 reads SQVTM; CDR2 reads ANQGSEA. The CDR3 runs 11 residues. The CDR3 is CSVWTEEKLFF. CDR3 bases: TGCAGCGTTTGGACTGAAGAAAAACTGTTTTTT.

The chain is built from TRBV5-1 and TRBJ1-6, with 8 bases fitting TRBD1. The germline CDR1 and CDR2 sequences are SGHRS and YFSETQ. J gave up 8 bases and V 2 bases, and 6 bases lay outside the gene matches. The CDR3 has 15 amino acids. CDR3 nucleotides: TGCGCCAGCAGCTTTGGTGGACAGGGCGATTCACCCCTCCACTTT. Its translation: CASSFGGQGDSPLHF.

The DNA for the CDR3 is TGTGCCATCAGTGATGGCAGGGGGCTCGGTGAGGGCTACACCTTC. It codes for CAISDGRGLGEGYTF. The chain uses TRBV10-3 and TRBJ1-2, with TRBD1 matching 8 bases. The V gene end was trimmed by 3 bases and the J gene end by 8 bases; junction bases not matched to a gene: 11. The CDR3 is 15 residues long. Per the germline V gene, CDR1 is ENHRY and CDR2 is SYGVKD.

The chain carries TRBV11-1 and TRBJ2-3; 8 positions agree with TRBD2. The CDR3 consists of 15 residues. Looked up from germline, CDR1 is SGHAT and CDR2 is FQDESV (reference sequence). J was trimmed by 4 bases and V by 5 bases; bases with no gene match: 8. CDR3 sequence (DNA): TGTGCCAGCAGCAGGTTTAGCGGGGTTTCAGATACGCAGTATTTT. Amino acid sequence: CASSRFSGVSDTQYF.

The chain recombines TRBV4-3 with TRBJ2-1; TRBD1 matches at 9 bases. Germline V gene data show CDR1 as LGHNA and CDR2 as YSLEER. V gave up 3 bases and J gave up 0 bases; unmatched junction bases: 6. CDR3 size: 17 residues. The CDR3 reads CASSQAGQGTSYNEQFF. The DNA of the CDR3 is TGCGCCAGCAGCCAGGCCGGACAGGGGACCTCCTACAATGAGCAGTTCTTC.

V gene TRBV6-5 combines with J gene TRBJ2-1, with TRBD1 matching over 11 bases. This CDR3 has 15 residues. V was pared by 2 bases and J by 7 bases, with 4 bases of the junction left unmatched. Germline-derived CDR1 and CDR2 are MNHEY and SVGAGI. CDR3 amino acids: CASSYTWDRGNEQFF. In DNA, the CDR3 is TGTGCCAGCAGTTACACCTGGGACAGGGGGAATGAGCAGTTCTTC.

Here the CDR3 reads CASSPTAGGADTQYF. The CDR3 DNA reads TGTGCCAGCTCACCAACAGCGGGGGGGGCAGATACGCAGTATTTT. V is TRBV18 and J is TRBJ2-3; 10 nucleotides agree with TRBD2. Germline-derived CDR1 and CDR2 are KGHSH and LQKENI. The ends lost 2 bases at V and 4 bases at J; junction bases unmatched: 3. The CDR3 is 15 amino acids.